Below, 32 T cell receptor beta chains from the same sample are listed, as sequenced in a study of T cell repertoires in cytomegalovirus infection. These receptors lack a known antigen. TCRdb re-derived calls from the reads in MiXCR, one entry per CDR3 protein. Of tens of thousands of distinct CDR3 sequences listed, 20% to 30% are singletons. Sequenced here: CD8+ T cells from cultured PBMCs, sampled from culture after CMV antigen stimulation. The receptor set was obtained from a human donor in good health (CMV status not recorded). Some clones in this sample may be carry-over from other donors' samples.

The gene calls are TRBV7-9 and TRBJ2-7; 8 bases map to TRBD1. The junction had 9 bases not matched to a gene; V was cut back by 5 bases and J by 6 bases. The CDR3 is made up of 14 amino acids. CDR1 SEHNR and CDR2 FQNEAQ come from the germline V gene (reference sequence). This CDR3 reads CASSRVQGAGEQYF. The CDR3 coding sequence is TGTGCCAGCAGCCGAGTCCAGGGGGCCGGCGAGCAGTACTTC.

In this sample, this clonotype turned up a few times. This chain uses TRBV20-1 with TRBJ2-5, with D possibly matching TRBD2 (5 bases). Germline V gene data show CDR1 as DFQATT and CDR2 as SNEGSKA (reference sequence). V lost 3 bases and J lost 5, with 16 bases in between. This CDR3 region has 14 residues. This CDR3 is CSARPYGGLETQYF. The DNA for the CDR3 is TGCAGTGCTAGGCCTTATGGCGGGTTGGAGACCCAGTACTTC.

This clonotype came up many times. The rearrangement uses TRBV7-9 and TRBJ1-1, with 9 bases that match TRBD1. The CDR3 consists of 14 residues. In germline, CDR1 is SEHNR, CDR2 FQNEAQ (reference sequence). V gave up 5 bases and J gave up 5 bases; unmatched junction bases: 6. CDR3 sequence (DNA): TGTGCCAGCAGCGCGGACAGGGGAGTTACTGAAGCTTTCTTT. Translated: CASSADRGVTEAFF.

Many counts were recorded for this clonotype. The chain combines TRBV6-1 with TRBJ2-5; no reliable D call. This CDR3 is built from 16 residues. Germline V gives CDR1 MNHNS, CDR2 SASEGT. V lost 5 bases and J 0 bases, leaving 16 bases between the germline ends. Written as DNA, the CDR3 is TGTGCCAGCAGTTACTCTTGGTTTGTGGACCAAGAGACCCAGTACTTC. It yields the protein CASSYSWFVDQETQYF.

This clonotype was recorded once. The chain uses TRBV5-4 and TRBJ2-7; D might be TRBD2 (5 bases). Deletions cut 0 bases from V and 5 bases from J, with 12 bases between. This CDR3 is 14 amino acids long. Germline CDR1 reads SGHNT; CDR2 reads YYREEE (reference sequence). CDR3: CASSLGPGSNEQYF. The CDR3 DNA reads TGTGCCAGCAGCTTGGGGCCGGGGAGTAACGAGCAGTACTTC.

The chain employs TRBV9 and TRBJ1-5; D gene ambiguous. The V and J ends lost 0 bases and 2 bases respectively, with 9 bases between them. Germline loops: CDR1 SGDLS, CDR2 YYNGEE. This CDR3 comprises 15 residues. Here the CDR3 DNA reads TGTGCCAGCAGCGTAGGAGGCAATGGCAATCAGCCCCAGCATTTT. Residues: CASSVGGNGNQPQHF.

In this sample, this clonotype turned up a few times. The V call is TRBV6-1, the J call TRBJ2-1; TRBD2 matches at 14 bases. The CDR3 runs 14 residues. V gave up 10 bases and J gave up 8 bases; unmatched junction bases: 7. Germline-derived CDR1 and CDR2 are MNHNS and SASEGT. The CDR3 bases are TGTGCCACCTCCGGGACTAGCGGGAGTTATGAGCAGTTCTTC. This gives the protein CATSGTSGSYEQFF.

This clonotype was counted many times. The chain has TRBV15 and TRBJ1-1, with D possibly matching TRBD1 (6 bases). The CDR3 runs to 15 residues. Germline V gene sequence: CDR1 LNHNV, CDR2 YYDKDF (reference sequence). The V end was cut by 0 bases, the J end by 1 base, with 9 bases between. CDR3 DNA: TGTGCCACCAGCAGAGATCGGGGGGCGAACACTGAAGCTTTCTTT. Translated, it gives CATSRDRGANTEAFF.

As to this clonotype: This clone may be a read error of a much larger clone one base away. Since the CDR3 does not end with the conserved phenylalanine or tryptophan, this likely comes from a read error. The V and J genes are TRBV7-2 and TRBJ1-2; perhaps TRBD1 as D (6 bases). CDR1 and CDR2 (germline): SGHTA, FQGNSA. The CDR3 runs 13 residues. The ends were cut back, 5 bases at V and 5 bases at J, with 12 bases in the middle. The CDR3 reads CASSRRGEYGYTL. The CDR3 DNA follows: TGTGCCAGCAGCAGGAGGGGGGAATATGGCTACACCCTC.

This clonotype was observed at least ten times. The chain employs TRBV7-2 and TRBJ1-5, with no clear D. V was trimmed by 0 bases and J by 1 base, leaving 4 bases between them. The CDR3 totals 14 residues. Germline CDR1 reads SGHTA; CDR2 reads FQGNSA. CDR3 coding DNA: TGTGCCAGCAGCTTAGCGGACAGCAATCAGCCCCAGCATTTT. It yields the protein CASSLADSNQPQHF.

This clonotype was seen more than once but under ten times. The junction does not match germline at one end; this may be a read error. This chain's CDR3 is CASSNSQTETNEKLFF. CDR3 sequence (DNA): TGTGCCAGCAGTAACTCACAGACCGAGACTAATGAAAAACTGTTTTTT. The V and J genes are TRBV6-5 and TRBJ1-4; D is undetermined. Per germline, CDR1 MNHEY and CDR2 SVGAGI. The CDR3 sequence is 16 residues long.

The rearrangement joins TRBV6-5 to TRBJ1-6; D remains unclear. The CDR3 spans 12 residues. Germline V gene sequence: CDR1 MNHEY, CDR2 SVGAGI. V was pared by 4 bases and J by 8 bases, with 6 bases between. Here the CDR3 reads CASSFPDSPLHF. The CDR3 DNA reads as TGTGCCAGCAGTTTCCCCGATTCACCCCTCCACTTT.

CDR3 sequence: CASSQGAYNSPLHF. The CDR3 DNA reads TGTGCCAGCAGTCAGGGGGCCTATAATTCACCCCTCCACTTT. The genes are TRBV11-2 and TRBJ1-6; 7 bases are shared with TRBD1. This CDR3 contains 14 residues. CDR1 is SGHAT, CDR2 FQNNGV, per germline. V gave up 6 bases and J gave up 2 bases; unmatched junction bases: 1.

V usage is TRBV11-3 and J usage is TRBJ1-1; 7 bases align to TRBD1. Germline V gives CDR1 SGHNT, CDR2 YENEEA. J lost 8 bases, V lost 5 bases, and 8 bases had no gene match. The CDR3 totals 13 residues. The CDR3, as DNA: TGTGCCAGCAGCGTGCGATCAGGGGGGGAAGCTTTCTTT. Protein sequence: CASSVRSGGEAFF.

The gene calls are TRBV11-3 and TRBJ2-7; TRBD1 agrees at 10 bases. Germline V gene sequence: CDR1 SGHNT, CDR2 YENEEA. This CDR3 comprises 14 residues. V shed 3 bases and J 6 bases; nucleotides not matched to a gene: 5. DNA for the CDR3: TGTGCCAGCAGCTTCCGGGACAGGGGATCCGAGCAGTACTTC. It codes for CASSFRDRGSEQYF.

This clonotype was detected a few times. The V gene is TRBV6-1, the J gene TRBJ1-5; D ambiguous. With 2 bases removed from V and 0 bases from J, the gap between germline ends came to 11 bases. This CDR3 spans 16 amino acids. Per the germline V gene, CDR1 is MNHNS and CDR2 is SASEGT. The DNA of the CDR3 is TGTGCCAGCAGTGAAAGGGCTCGTAATAGCAATCAGCCCCAGCATTTT. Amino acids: CASSERARNSNQPQHF.

The CDR3 bases are TGTGCCAGCAGCACGGGAGATGGGGATGAAAAACTGTTTTTT. Translation gives CASSTGDGDEKLFF. The genes are TRBV9 and TRBJ1-4; D call uncertain. CDR1 is SGDLS, CDR2 YYNGEE, per germline. CDR3 length: 14 residues. V gave up 4 bases and J gave up 6 bases, with 13 bases separating them.

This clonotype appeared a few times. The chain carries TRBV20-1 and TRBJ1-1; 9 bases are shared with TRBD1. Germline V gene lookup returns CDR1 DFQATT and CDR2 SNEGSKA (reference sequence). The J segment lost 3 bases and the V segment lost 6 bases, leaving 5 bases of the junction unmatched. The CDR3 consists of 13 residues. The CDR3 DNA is TGCAGTGCCCCCGACAGGGGGGACACTGAAGCTTTCTTT. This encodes CSAPDRGDTEAFF.

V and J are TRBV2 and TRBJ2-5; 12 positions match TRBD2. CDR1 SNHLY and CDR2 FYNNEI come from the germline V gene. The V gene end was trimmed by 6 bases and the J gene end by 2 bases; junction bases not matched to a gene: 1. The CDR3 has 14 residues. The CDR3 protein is CASRGTSGQETQYF. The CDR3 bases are TGTGCCAGCAGAGGGACTAGCGGGCAAGAGACCCAGTACTTC.

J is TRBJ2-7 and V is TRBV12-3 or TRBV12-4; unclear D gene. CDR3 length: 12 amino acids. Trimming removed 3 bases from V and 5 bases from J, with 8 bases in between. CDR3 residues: CASSFVRNEQYF. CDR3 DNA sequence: TGTGCCAGCAGTTTCGTGCGGAACGAGCAGTACTTC.

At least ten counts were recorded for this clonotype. The CDR3 is CASSLASATEETQYF. CDR3 nucleotides: TGTGCCAGCAGCTTAGCCTCGGCAACCGAGGAGACCCAGTACTTC. The chain uses TRBV7-2 and TRBJ2-5; D is unclear. The V and J ends lost 0 bases and 5 bases respectively, with 13 bases between them. CDR1 and CDR2 (germline): SGHTA, FQGNSA. The CDR3 is 15 amino acids. The full variable domain, its missing parts supplied by reference TRBV7-2 and TRBJ2-5, is GAGVSQSPSNKVTEKGKDVELRCDPISGHTALYWYRQSLGQGLEFLIYFQGNSAPDKSGLPSDRFSAERTGGSVSTLTIQRTQQEDSAVYLCASSLASATEETQYFGPGTRLLVL.

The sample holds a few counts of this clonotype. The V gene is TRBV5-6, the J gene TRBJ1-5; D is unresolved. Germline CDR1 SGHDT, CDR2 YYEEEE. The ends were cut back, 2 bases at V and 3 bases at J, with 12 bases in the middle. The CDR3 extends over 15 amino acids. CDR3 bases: TGTGCCAGCAGCTTAGGCAGGCGACCCAATCAGCCCCAGCATTTT. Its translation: CASSLGRRPNQPQHF.

CDR3 loop: CSAAGLAGGNSYEQYF. In nucleotides, the CDR3 is TGCAGTGCTGCGGGACTAGCGGGAGGTAACTCCTACGAGCAGTACTTC. The chain recombines TRBV20-1 with TRBJ2-7, with 15 bases fitting TRBD2. The CDR3 has 16 residues. Germline trimming cut 5 bases from V and 0 bases from J; bases unmatched to any gene: 5. The germline V gene encodes CDR1 DFQATT and CDR2 SNEGSKA (reference sequence).

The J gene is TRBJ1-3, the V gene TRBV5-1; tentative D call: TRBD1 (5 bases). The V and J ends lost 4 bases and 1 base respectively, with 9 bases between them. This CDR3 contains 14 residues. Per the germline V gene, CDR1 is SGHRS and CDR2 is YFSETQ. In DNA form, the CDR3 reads TGCGCCAGCAGCATCGGACAATCTGGAAACACCATATATTTT. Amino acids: CASSIGQSGNTIYF.

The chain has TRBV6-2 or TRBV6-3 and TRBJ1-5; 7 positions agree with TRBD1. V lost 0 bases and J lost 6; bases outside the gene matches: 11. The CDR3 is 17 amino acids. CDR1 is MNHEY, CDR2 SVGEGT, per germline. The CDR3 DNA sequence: TGTGCCAGCAGTTACTCCTCGACAGGGTCCCTTGTTCAGCCCCAGCATTTT. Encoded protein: CASSYSSTGSLVQPQHF.

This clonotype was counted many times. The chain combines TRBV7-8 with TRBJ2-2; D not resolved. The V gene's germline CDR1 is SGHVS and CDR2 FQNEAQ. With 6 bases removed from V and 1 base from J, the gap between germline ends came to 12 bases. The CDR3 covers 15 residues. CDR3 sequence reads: CASSPPTLNTGELFF. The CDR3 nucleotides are TGTGCCAGCAGTCCCCCGACTCTGAACACCGGGGAGCTGTTTTTT.

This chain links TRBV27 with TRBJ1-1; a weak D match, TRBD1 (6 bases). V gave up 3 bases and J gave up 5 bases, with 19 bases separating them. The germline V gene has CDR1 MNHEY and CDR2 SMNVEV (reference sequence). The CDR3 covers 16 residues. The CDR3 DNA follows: TGTGCCAGCAGTTTTTTTTCATCGGGGAGGGGGACTGAAGCTTTCTTT. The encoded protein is CASSFFSSGRGTEAFF.

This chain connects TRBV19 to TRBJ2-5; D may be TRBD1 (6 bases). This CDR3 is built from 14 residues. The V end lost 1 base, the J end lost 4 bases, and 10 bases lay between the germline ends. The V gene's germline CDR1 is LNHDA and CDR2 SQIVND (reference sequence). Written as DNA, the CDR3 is TGTGCCAGTAGTATAGCCAGGGGTGGAGAGACCCAGTACTTC. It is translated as CASSIARGGETQYF. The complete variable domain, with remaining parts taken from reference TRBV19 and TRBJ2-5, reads DGGITQSPKYLFRKEGQNVTLSCEQNLNHDAMYWYRQDPGQGLRLIYYSQIVNDFQKGDIAEGYSVSREKKESFPLTVTSAQKNPTAFYLCASSIARGGETQYFGPGTRLLVL.

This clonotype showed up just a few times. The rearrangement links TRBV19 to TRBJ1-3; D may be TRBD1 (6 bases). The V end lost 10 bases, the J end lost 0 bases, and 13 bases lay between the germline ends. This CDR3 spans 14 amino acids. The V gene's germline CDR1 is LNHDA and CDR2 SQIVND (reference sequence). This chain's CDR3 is CATQTGYSGNTIYF. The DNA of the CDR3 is TGTGCCACACAAACAGGGTACTCTGGAAACACCATATATTTT.

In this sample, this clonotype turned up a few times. The chain's CDR3 is CASTPGGGAPYNEQFF. CDR3 sequence (DNA): TGTGCCAGTACCCCAGGAGGGGGGGCCCCCTACAATGAGCAGTTCTTC. The chain has TRBV19 and TRBJ2-1; a weak D match, TRBD2 (7 bases). CDR3 length: 16 residues. Germline-derived CDR1 and CDR2 are LNHDA and SQIVND (reference sequence). The V end was cut by 7 bases, the J end by 2 bases, with 18 bases between.

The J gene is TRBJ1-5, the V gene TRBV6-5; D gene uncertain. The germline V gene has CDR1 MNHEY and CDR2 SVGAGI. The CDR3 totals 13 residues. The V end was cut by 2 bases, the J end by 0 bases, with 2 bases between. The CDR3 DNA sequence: TGTGCCAGCAGTTACGATAGCAATCAGCCCCAGCATTTT. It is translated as CASSYDSNQPQHF.

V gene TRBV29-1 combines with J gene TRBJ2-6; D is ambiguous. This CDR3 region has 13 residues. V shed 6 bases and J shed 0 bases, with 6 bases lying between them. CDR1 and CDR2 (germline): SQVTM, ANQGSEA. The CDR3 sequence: CSVRSSGANVLTF. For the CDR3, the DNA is TGCAGCGTCCGGAGCTCTGGGGCCAACGTCCTGACTTTC. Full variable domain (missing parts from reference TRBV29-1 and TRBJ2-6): SAVISQKPSRDICQRGTSLTIQCQVDSQVTMMFWYRQQPGQSLTLIATANQGSEATYESGFVIDKFPISRPNLTFSTLTVSNMSPEDSSIYLCSVRSSGANVLTFGAGSRLTVL.